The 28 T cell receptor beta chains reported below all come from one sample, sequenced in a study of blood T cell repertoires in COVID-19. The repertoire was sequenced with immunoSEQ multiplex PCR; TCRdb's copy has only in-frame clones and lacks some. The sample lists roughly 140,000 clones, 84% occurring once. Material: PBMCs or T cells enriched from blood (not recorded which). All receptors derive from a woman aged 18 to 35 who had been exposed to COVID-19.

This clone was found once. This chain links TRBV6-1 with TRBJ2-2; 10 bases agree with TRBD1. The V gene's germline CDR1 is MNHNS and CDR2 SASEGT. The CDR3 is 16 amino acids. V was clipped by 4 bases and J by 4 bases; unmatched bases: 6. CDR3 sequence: CASSATGQGITGELFF. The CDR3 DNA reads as TGTGCCAGCAGTGCAACGGGACAGGGGATCACCGGGGAGCTGTTTTTT.

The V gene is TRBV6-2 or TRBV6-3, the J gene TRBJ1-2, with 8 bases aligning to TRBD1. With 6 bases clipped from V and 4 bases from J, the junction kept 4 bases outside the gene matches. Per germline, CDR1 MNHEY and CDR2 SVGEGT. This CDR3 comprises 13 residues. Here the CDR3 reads CASSSDRGYGYTF. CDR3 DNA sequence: TGTGCCAGCAGCAGTGACAGGGGCTATGGCTACACCTTC.

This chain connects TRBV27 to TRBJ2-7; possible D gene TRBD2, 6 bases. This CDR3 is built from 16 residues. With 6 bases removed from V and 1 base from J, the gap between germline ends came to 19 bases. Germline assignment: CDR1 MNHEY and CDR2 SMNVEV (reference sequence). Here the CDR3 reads CASSPVMDYRSYEQYF. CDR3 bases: TGTGCCAGCAGCCCCGTGATGGACTACCGGTCCTACGAGCAGTACTTC.

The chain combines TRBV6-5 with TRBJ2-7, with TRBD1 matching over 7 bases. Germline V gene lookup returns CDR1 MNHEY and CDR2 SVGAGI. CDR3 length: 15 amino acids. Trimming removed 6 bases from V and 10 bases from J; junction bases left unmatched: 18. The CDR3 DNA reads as TGTGCCAGCAGCCAATACCCGGGACAGCTGTCCGTACAGTACTTC. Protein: CASSQYPGQLSVQYF.

The DNA of the CDR3 is TGTGCCAGTAGTATCGCGGACACCAATTCACCCCTCCACTTT. This encodes CASSIADTNSPLHF. The V and J genes are TRBV19 and TRBJ1-6; TRBD1 is a possible D gene (5 bases). The V end was cut by 3 bases, the J end by 7 bases, with 10 bases between. Germline V gene lookup returns CDR1 LNHDA and CDR2 SQIVND (reference sequence). The CDR3 totals 14 residues.

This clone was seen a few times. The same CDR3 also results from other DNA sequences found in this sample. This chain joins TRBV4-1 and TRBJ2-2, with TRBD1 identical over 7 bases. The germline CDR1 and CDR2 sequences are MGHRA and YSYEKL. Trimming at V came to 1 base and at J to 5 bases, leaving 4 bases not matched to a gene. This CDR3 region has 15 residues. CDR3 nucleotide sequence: TGCGCCAGCAGCCAAGCAGGGGGACGTACCGGGGAGCTGTTTTTT. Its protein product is CASSQAGGRTGELFF.

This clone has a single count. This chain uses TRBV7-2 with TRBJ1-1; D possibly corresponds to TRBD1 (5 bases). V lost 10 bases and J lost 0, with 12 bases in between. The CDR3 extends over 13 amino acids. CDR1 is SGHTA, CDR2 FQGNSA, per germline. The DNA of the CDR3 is TGTGCCACTCGGGAGGACATGAACACTGAAGCTTTCTTT. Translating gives CATREDMNTEAFF.

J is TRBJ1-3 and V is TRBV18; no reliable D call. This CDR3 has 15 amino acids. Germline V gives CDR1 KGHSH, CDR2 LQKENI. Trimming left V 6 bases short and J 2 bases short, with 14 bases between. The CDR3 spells CASSQGDMAGNTIYF. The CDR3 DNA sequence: TGTGCCAGCTCGCAAGGCGACATGGCTGGAAACACCATATATTTT.

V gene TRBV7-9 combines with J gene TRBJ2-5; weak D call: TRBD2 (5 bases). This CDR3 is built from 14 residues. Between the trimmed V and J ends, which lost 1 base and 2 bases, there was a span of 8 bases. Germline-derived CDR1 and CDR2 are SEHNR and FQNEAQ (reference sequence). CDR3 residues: CASSLDGGQETQYF. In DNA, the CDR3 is TGTGCCAGCAGCTTAGATGGAGGTCAAGAGACCCAGTACTTC.

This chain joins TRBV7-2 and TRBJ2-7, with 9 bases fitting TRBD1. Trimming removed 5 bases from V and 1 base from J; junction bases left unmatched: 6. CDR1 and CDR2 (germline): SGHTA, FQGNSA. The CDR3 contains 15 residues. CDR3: CASSVQGAASYEQYF. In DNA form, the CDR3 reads TGTGCCAGCAGCGTACAGGGGGCTGCGTCCTACGAGCAGTACTTC.

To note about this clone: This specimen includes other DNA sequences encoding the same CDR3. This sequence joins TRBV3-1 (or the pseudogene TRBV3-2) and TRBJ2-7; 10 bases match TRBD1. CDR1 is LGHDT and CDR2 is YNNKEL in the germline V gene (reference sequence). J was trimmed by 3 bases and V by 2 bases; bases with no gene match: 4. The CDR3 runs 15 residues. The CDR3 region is CASSQIGTGDYEQYF. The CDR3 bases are TGTGCCAGCAGCCAAATCGGGACAGGGGACTACGAGCAGTACTTC.

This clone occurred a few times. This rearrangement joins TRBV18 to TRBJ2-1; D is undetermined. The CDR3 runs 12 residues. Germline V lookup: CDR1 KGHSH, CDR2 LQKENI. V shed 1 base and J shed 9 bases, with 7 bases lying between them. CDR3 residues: CASSPLVGEQFF. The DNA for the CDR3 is TGTGCCAGCTCACCACTTGTCGGTGAGCAGTTCTTC.

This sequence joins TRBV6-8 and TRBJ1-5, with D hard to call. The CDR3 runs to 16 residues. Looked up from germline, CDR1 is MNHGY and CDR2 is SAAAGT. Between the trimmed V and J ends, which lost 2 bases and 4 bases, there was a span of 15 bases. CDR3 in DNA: TGTGCCAGCAGTTACCCAGCGGAAGTCCTTAATCAGCCCCAGCATTTT. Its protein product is CASSYPAEVLNQPQHF.

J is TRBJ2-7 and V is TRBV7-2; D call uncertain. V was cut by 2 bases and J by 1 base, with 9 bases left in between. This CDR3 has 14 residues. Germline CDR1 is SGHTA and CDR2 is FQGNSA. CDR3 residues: CASSLHTGSYEQYF. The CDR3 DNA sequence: TGTGCCAGCAGCTTACATACTGGTTCCTACGAGCAGTACTTC.

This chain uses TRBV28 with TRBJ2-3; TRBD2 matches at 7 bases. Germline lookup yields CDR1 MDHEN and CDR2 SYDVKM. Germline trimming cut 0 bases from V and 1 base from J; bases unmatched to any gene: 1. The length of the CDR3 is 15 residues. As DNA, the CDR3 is TGTGCCAGCAGTTTATGGGGACTACGCACAGATACGCAGTATTTT. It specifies CASSLWGLRTDTQYF.

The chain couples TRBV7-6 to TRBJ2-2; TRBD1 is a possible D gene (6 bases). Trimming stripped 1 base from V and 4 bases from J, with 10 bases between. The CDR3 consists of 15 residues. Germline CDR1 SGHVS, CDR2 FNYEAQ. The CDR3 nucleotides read TGTGCCAGCAGCTTAGGTGACAGGTCCACCGGGGAGCTGTTTTTT. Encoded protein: CASSLGDRSTGELFF.

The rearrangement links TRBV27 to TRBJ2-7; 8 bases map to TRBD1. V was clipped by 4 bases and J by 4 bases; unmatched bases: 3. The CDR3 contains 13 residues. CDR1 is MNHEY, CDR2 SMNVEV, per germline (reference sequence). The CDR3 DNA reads TGTGCCAGCAGTTCGACAGGGGCTTACGAGCAGTACTTC. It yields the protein CASSSTGAYEQYF.

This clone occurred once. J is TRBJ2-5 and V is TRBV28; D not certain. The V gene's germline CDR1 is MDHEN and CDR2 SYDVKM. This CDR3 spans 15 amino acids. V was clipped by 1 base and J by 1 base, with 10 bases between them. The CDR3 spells CASSLSQTLQETQYF. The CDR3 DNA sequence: TGTGCCAGCAGTTTATCTCAGACACTCCAAGAGACCCAGTACTTC.

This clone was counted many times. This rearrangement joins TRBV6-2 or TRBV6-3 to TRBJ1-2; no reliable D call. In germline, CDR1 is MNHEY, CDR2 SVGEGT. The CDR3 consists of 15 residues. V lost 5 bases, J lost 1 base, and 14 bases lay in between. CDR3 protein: CASSRLGPDNYGYTF. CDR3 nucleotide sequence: TGTGCCAGCAGTCGCCTCGGTCCCGATAACTATGGCTACACCTTC.

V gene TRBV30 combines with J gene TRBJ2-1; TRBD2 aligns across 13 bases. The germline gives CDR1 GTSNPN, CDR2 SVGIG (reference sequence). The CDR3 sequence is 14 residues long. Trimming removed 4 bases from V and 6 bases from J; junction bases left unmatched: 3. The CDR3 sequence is CAWTLAGGGNEQFF. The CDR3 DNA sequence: TGTGCCTGGACACTAGCGGGAGGGGGCAATGAGCAGTTCTTC. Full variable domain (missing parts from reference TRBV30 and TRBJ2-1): SQTIHQWPATLVQPVGSPLSLECTVEGTSNPNLYWYRQAAGRGLQLLFYSVGIGQISSEVPQNLSASRPQDRQFILSSKKLLLSDSGFYLCAWTLAGGGNEQFFGPGTRLTVL.

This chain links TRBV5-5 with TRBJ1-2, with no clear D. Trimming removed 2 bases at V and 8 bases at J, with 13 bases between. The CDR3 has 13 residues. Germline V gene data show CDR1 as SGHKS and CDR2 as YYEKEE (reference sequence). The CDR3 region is CASSLLHLEGYTF. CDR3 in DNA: TGTGCCAGCAGCTTATTACACTTGGAGGGCTACACCTTC.

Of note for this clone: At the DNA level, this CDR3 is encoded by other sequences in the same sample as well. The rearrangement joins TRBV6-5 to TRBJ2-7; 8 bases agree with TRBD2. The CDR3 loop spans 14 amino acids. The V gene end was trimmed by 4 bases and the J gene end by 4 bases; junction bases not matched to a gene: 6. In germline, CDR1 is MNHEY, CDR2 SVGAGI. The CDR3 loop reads CASSLGRGGYEQYF. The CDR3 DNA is TGTGCCAGCAGTTTAGGACGGGGGGGGTACGAGCAGTACTTC.

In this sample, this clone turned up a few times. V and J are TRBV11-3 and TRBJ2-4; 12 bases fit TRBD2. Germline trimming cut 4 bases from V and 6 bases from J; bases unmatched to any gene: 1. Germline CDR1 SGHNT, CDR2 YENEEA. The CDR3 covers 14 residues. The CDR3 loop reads CASSSGLAGNIQYF. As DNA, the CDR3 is TGTGCCAGCAGCTCGGGACTAGCGGGAAACATTCAGTACTTC.

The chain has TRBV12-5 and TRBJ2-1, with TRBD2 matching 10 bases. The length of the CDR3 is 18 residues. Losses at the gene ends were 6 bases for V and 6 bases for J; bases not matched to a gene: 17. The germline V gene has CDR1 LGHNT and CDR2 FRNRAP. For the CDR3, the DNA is TGTGCTAGTGGCGGCGACCTAATAGGGCTAGCGGGAGTCAATGAGCAGTTCTTC. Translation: CASGGDLIGLAGVNEQFF.

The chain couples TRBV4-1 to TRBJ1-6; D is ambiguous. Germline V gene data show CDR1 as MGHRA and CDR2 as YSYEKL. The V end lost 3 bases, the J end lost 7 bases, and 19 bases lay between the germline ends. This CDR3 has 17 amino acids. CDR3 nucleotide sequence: TGCGCCAGCAGCCACGTGCGGGCCCGGGCGCAAAATTCACCCCTCCACTTT. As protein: CASSHVRARAQNSPLHF.

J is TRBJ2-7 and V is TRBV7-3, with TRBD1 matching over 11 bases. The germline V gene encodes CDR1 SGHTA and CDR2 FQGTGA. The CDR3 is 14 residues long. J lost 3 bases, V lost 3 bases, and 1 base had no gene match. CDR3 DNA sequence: TGTGCCAGCAGCTTGGGACAGGGGGGCTACGAGCAGTACTTC. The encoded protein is CASSLGQGGYEQYF.

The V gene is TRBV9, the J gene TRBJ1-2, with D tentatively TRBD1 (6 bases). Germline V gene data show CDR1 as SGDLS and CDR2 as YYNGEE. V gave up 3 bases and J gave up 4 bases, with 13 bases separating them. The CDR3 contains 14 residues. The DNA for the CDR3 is TGTGCCAGCAGCGCCAAGACAGGCGGCTATGGCTACACCTTC. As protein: CASSAKTGGYGYTF.

In nucleotides, the CDR3 is TGTGCCAGCAGTCCCCGGGACAGGGGATCGAATCAGCCCCAGCATTTT. Protein: CASSPRDRGSNQPQHF. The chain carries TRBV27 and TRBJ1-5; 10 nucleotides line up with TRBD1. The CDR3 runs 16 residues. V lost 5 bases to trimming and J lost 4 bases; unmatched junction nucleotides: 8. In germline, CDR1 is MNHEY, CDR2 SMNVEV (reference sequence).